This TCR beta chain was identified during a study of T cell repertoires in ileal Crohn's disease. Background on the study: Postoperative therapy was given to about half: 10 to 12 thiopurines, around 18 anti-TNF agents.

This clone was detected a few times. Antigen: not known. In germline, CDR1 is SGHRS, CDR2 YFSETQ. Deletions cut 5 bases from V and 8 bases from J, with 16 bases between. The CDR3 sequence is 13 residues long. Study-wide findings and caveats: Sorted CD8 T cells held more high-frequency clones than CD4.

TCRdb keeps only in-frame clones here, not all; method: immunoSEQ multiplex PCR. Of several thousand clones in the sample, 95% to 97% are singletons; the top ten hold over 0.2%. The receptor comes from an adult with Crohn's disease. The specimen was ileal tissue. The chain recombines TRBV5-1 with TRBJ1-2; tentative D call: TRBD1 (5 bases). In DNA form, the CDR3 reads TGCGCCAGCAGGGAATGGGGCGGCTGGGGCTACACCTTC. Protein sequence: CASREWGGWGYTF. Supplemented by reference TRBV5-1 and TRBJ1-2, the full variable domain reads KAGVTQTPRYLIKTRGQQVTLSCSPISGHRSVSWYQQTPGQGLQFLFEYFSETQRNKGNFPGRFSGRQFSNSRSEMNVSTLELGDSALYLCASREWGGWGYTFGSGTRLTVV.